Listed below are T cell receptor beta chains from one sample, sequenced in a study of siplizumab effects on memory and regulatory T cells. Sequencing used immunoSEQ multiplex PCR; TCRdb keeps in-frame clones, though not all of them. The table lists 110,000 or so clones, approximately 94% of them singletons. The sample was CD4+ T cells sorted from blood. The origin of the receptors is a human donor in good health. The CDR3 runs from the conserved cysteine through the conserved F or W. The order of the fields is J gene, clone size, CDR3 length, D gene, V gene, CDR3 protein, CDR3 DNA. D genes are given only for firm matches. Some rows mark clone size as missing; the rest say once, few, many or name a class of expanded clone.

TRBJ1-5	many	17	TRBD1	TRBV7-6	CASSPPGQGMPPQPQHF	TGTGCCAGCAGCCCACCGGGACAGGGAATGCCACCTCAGCCCCAGCATTTT
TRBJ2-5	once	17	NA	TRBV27	CASSPPFGRGGEETQYF	TGTGCCAGCAGTCCACCCTTCGGCAGGGGCGGCGAAGAGACCCAGTACTTC
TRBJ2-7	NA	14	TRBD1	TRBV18	CASSGRQGSYEQYF	TGTGCCAGCTCAGGACGACAGGGTTCCTACGAGCAGTACTTC
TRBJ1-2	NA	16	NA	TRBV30	CAWREGGGFGGYGYTF	TGTGCCTGGAGAGAGGGCGGCGGGTTCGGCGGCTATGGCTACACCTTC
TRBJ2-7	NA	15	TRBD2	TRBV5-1	CASSLPSGTSDEQYF	TGCGCCAGCAGCTTGCCTAGCGGGACGTCCGACGAGCAGTACTTC
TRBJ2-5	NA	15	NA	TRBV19	CASSILMGHQETQYF	TGTGCCAGTAGTATACTAATGGGGCACCAAGAGACCCAGTACTTC
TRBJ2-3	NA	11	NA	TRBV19	CASSTGDTQYF	TGTGCCAGTTCCACAGGGGATACGCAGTATTTT
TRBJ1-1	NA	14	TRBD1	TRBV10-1	CASSNRGANTEAFF	TGCGCCAGCTCAAACAGGGGTGCGAACACTGAAGCTTTCTTT
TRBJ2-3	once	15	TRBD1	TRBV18	CASSQQGASTDTQYF	TGTGCCAGCTCACAACAGGGGGCGAGCACAGATACGCAGTATTTT
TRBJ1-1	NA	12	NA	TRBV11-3	CASSFGNTEAFF	TGTGCCAGCAGCTTCGGGAACACTGAAGCTTTCTTT
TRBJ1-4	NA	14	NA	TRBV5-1	CASSHLGSGEKLFF	TGCGCCAGCAGCCACCTGGGGTCGGGGGAAAAACTGTTTTTT
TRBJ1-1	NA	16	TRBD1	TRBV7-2	CASSFRIPGQGAGTFF	TGTGCCAGCAGCTTTAGGATACCGGGACAGGGAGCGGGAACCTTCTTT
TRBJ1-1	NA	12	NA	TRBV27	CASSSVTGRAFF	TGTGCCAGCTCCTCCGTAACAGGTAGAGCTTTCTTT
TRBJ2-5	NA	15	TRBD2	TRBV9	CASSVAAGGPETQYF	TGTGCCAGCAGCGTAGCAGCGGGGGGGCCGGAGACCCAGTACTTC
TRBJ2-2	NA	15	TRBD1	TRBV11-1	CASSPRQGAVGELFF	TGTGCCAGCAGCCCAAGACAGGGAGCGGTCGGGGAGCTGTTTTTT
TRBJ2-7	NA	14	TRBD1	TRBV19	CASSGTGAIYEQYF	TGTGCCAGTAGTGGGACAGGGGCTATCTACGAGCAGTACTTC
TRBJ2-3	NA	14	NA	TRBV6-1	CASSEVQGTDTQYF	TGTGCCAGCAGTGAAGTGCAAGGCACAGATACGCAGTATTTT
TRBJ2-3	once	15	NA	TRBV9	CASSSTGEGTDTQYF	TGTGCCAGCAGTTCCACAGGGGAGGGGACAGATACGCAGTATTTT
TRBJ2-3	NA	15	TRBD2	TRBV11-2	CASSLSGSGTDTQYF	TGTGCCAGCAGCCTTAGCGGGAGTGGCACAGATACGCAGTATTTT
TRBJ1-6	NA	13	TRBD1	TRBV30	CACETGGNSPLHF	TGTGCCTGCGAGACAGGGGGGAATTCACCCCTCCACTTT
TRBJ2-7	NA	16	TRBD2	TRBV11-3	CASSSGLAGAADEQYF	TGTGCCAGCAGCTCGGGACTAGCGGGAGCTGCCGACGAGCAGTACTTC
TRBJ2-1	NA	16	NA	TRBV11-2	CASSLDSGVGYNEQFF	TGTGCCAGCAGCTTAGATTCGGGGGTAGGCTACAATGAGCAGTTCTTC